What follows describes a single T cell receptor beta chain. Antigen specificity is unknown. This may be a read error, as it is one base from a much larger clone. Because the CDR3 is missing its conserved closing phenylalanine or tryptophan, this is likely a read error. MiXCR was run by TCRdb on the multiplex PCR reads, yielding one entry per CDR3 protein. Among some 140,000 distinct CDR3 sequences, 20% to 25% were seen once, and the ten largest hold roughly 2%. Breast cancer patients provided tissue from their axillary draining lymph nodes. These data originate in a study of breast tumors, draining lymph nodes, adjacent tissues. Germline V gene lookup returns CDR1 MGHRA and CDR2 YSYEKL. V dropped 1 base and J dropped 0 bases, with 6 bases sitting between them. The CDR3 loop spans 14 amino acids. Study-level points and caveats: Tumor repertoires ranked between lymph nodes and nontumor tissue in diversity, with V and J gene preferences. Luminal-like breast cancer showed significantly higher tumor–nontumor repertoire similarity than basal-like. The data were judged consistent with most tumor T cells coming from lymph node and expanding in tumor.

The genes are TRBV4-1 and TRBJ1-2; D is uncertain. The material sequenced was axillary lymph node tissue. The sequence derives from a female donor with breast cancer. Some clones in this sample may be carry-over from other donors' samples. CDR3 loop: CASSQGETNYGYTL. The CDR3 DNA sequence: TGCGCCAGCAGCCAAGGGGAGACTAACTATGGCTACACCCTC.